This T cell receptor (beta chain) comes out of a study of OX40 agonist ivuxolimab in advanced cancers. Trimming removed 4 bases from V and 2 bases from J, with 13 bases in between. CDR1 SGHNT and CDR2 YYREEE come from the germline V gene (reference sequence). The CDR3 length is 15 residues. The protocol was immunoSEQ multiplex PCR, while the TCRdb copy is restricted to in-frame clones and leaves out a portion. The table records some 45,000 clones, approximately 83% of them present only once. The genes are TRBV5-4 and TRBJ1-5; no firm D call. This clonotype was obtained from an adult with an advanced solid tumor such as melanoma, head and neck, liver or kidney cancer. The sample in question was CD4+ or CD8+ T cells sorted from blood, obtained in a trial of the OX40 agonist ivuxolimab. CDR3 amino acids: CASSQEGFGNQPQHF. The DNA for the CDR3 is TGTGCCAGCAGCCAAGAAGGGTTTGGCAATCAGCCCCAGCATTTT.